This T cell receptor (beta chain) comes out of a study of OX40 agonist ivuxolimab in advanced cancers. Study summary: Ivuxolimab was administered intravenously to patients at 0.01 to 10 mg/kg every 2 weeks.

Profiled with immunoSEQ multiplex PCR; TCRdb holds only in-frame clones, not every one. Of tens of thousands of clones in the sample, 80% to 90% are singletons; the top ten hold approximately 0.19%. CDR3 length: 12 residues. V was clipped by 7 bases and J by 11 bases, with 15 bases between them. The germline gives CDR1 MNHNY, CDR2 SVGAGI (reference sequence). This clone was detected a few times. V and J are TRBV6-6 and TRBJ1-5; a possible D gene is TRBD1 (6 bases). The sequences come from CD4+ or CD8+ T cells sorted from blood, collected in a trial of the OX40 agonist ivuxolimab. The receptor was derived from an adult with an advanced solid tumor such as melanoma, head and neck, liver or kidney cancer. The CDR3, as DNA: TGTGCCAGCAACCCCTCTGGGACATCCCAGCATTTT. Translated: CASNPSGTSQHF.